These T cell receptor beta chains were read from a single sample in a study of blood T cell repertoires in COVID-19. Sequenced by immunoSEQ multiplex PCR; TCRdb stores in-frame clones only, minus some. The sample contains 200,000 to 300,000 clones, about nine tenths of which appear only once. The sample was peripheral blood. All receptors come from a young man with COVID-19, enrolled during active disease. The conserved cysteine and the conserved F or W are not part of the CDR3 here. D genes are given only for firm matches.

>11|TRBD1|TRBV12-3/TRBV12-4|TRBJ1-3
ASSLDRVNTIY
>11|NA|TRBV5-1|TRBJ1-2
ASSLRLSEGYT
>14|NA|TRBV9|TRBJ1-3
ASSVEPAGSGNTIY
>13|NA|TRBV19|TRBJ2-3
ASSMGSGRTDTQY
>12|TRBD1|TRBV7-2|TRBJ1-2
ASSLGRQGVGYT
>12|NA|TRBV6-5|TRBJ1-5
ASQKGLSNQPQH
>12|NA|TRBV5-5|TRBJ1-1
ASSLLTSVGEAF
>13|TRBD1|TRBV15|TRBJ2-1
ATSRSGQGLHEQF
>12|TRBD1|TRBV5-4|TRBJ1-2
ASSTGQRKVGYT
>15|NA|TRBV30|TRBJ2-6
ACRGRRFFSGANVLT
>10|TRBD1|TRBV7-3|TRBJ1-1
ASSLDRERAF
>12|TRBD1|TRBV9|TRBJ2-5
ASSPHDRGQTQY
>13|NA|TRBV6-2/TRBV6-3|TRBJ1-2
ASSYSSGGLRGYT
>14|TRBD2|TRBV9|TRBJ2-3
ASSVQLAGGTDTQY
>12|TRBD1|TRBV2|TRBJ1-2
ASTDWTGLYGYT
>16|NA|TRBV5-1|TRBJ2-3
ASSPGAAQGFSTDTQY
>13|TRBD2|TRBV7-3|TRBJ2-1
ASSLELAGPNEQF
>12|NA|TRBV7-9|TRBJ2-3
ASSPGQRTDTQY
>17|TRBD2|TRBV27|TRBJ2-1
ASSLYYAGLVAGYNEQF
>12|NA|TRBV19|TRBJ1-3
ASSIYKIPNTIY
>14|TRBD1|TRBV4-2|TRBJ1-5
ASSQGGTGGDQPQH
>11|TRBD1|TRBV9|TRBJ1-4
ASSVGTAEKLF
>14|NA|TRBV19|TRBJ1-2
ASSIGPGAGAYGYT
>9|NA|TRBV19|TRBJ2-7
ATGGPYEQY